The entry that follows covers one T cell receptor (beta chain) sequence. Its antigen is still unknown. Primers: 60 Vbeta forward and 13 Jbeta reverse. Some clones are missing from TCRdb's copy, which holds only in-frame ones; the method was immunoSEQ multiplex PCR. The sample records under 200,000 clones, more than 80% being singletons. This record comes from a study of cytomegalovirus exposure and HLA in healthy donors. Findings of the study overall: Analysis was carried out at a later point, and it linked a missense DCLRE1C variant to TCR beta V- and J-gene trimming. Later analysis suggested links between common viral pathogens and several top significant clusters.

The material sequenced was PBMCs. This clonotype was obtained from a woman aged 18 to 35 in good health and CMV-seronegative.

The CDR3 bases are TGTGCCTGGAGTGCTTCCTATGGCTACACCTTC. It is translated as CAWSASYGYTF. This chain joins TRBV30 and TRBJ1-2; no firm D call. The germline V gene has CDR1 GTSNPN and CDR2 SVGIG (reference sequence). The CDR3 has 11 residues. V lost 1 base and J 4 bases, leaving 4 bases between the germline ends.